What follows describes a single T cell receptor beta chain. This record belongs to a study of OX40 agonist ivuxolimab in advanced cancers. Germline CDR1 is SEHNR and CDR2 is FQNEAQ (reference sequence). The CDR3 loop spans 15 amino acids. V was shortened by 1 base and J by 4 bases, with 10 bases between the two germline ends. Using immunoSEQ multiplex PCR, the repertoire was profiled, and TCRdb retains in-frame clones only, with some absent. The data contain fewer than 45,000 clones, 85% to 90% of them singletons. The chain couples TRBV7-9 to TRBJ2-2; D perhaps matches TRBD1 (5 bases). The TCR originated in an adult with an advanced solid tumor such as melanoma, head and neck, liver or kidney cancer. Sequencing used CD4+ or CD8+ T cells sorted from blood, obtained in a trial of the OX40 agonist ivuxolimab. The CDR3 nucleotides are TGTGCCAGCAGCTTAGGACAGACTGTCACCGGGGAGCTGTTTTTT. This sequence encodes CASSLGQTVTGELFF.